Listed below are T cell receptor beta chains from one sample, sequenced in a study of blood T cell repertoires in COVID-19. Here immunoSEQ multiplex PCR was the method, and the copy in TCRdb shows in-frame clones only, minus some. Of approximately 240,000 clones detected, more than 80% appear once; the ten largest clones hold 1.3%. Specimen: peripheral blood. Receptors were obtained from a woman in her twenties or thirties with COVID-19, enrolled during active disease. Each CDR3 is given with its conserved first and last residue. Fields, in order: V gene, clone size, D gene, J gene, CDR3 DNA, CDR3 protein. The D gene is left open where the match is weak. The size field is filled for only some rows; it gives once, few, many or a size class.

>TRBV18|-|TRBD1|TRBJ2-7
TGTGCCAGCTCACCACTGGACAGGGGAGACGAGCAGTACTTC
CASSPLDRGDEQYF
>TRBV4-2|-|-|TRBJ2-7
TGTGCCAGCAGCCCTTCCCGGGACATCTACGAGCAGTACTTC
CASSPSRDIYEQYF
>TRBV5-1|-|TRBD2|TRBJ2-5
TGCGCCAGCAGCTCTTTTTATAGCGGGAGCGAGACCCAGTACTTC
CASSSFYSGSETQYF
>TRBV19|-|-|TRBJ2-2
TGTGCCAGTACAAGCGGATACACCGGGGAGCTGTTTTTT
CASTSGYTGELFF
>TRBV20-1|-|TRBD1|TRBJ2-7
TGCAGTGCTAGTTCCCCCCGGACAGGGGGCTACTACGAGCAGTACTTC
CSASSPRTGGYYEQYF
>TRBV5-1|-|-|TRBJ2-2
TGCGCCAGCAGCTTGGAACAGGGAGACGGGACCGGGGAGCTGTTTTTT
CASSLEQGDGTGELFF
>TRBV6-5|-|-|TRBJ1-6
TGTGCCAGCAGTTACGCGGGAATTATCCACTTT
CASSYAGIIHF
>TRBV2|-|-|TRBJ2-7
TGTGCCAGCAGTGAGACAGGCCTTTACGAGCAGTACTTC
CASSETGLYEQYF
>TRBV14|-|-|TRBJ2-5
TGTGCCAGCAGCCTTGACACTCTCCAAGAGACCCAGTACTTC
CASSLDTLQETQYF
>TRBV7-2|-|-|TRBJ1-3
TGTGCCAGCAGCTTAACTTCAGGGCCAGGCTCTGGAAACACCATATATTTT
CASSLTSGPGSGNTIYF
>TRBV11-2|-|TRBD1|TRBJ2-5
TGTGCCAGCAGCCCCGGGACAGGGGGCCGGGAGACCCAGTACTTC
CASSPGTGGRETQYF
>TRBV2|few|TRBD1|TRBJ1-2
TGTGCCAGCAGACGGACAGGGTCGAACTTCTATGGCTACACCTTC
CASRRTGSNFYGYTF
>TRBV9|-|TRBD2|TRBJ2-1
TGTGCCAGCAGCGTAGAAGGCGGGAGTACCAATGAGCAGTTCTTC
CASSVEGGSTNEQFF
>TRBV7-9|-|-|TRBJ2-1
TGTGCCAGCAGCCCCACAGGGTCAGGTGAGCAGTTCTTC
CASSPTGSGEQFF
>TRBV7-3|-|TRBD2|TRBJ2-1
TGTGCCAGCTCCGTAAGGGAGGGCGGGCACAATGAGCAGTTCTTC
CASSVREGGHNEQFF
>TRBV27|-|TRBD1|TRBJ2-7
TGTGCCAGCAGTCTCGTTCCCGGGACAGGAGTGTACGAGCAGTACTTC
CASSLVPGTGVYEQYF
>TRBV6-5|-|-|TRBJ1-2
TGTGCCACCAGACAGGCCTCCTCACTTAACTATGGCTACACCTTC
CATRQASSLNYGYTF
>TRBV28|-|-|TRBJ1-2
TGTGCCAGCAATTCGGGGGAAGACTATGGCTACACCTTC
CASNSGEDYGYTF
>TRBV9|-|TRBD2|TRBJ2-1
TGTGCCAGCAGCGTAGACGGTAGCGGGAGTTCCTACAATGAGCAGTTCTTC
CASSVDGSGSSYNEQFF
>TRBV2|-|-|TRBJ2-3
TGTGCCAGCAGACCTAGCGAATTTAGCACAGATACGCAGTATTTT
CASRPSEFSTDTQYF
>TRBV6-6|-|TRBD1|TRBJ1-2
TGTGCCAGCAGCTCAGACCCGGACAGGAACTATGGCTACACCTTC
CASSSDPDRNYGYTF